This TCR beta chain was obtained from a study of identical twins. V shed 3 bases, J shed 2 bases, and the junction held 7 bases outside the gene matches. The CDR3 extends over 15 amino acids. Germline lookup yields CDR1 SGHRS and CDR2 YFSETQ. This clonotype showed up many times. MiXCR, run by TCRdb on the 5' RACE reads, gives a single entry per CDR3 protein. The sample includes around 230,000 distinct CDR3 sequences, 6% to 7% of them seen just once. This same sample was also part of a study on T cells expressing NK-cell markers. That work contributes: Researchers got TCR beta repertoires out of sorted CD3+CD56+NKG2C+, CD3+CD56+NKG2C- and CD3+CD56-NKG2C+ T cells.

The chain combines TRBV5-1 with TRBJ1-2, with 7 bases fitting TRBD1. Specimen: CD8+ T cells sorted from blood. The TCR comes from a woman between 18 and 29 years old in good health. CDR3 residues: CASSSRQGQNYGYTF. Here the CDR3 DNA reads TGCGCCAGCAGCTCCCGACAGGGACAGAACTATGGCTACACCTTC.